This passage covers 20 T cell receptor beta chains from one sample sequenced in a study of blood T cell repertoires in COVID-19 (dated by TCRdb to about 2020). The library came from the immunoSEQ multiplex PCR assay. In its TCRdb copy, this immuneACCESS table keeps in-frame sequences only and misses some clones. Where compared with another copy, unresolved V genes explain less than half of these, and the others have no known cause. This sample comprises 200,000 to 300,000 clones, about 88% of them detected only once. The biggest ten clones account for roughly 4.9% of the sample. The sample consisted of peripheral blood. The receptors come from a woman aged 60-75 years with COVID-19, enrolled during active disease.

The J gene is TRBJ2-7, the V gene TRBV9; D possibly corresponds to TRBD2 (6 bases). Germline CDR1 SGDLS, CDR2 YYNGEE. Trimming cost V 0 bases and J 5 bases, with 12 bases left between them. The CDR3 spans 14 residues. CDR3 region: CASSVDPRGNEQYF. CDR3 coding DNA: TGTGCCAGCAGCGTAGACCCCCGGGGGAACGAGCAGTACTTC.

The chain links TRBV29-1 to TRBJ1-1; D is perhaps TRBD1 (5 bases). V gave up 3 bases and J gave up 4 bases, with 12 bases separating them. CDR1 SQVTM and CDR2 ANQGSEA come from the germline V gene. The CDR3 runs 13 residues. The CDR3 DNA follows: TGCAGCGTTGATGCAGGGCGGCGCACTGAAGCTTTCTTT. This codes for CSVDAGRRTEAFF.

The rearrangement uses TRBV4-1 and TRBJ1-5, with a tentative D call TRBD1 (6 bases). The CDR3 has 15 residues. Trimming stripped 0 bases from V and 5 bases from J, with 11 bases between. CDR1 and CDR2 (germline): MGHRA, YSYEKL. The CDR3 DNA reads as TGCGCCAGCAGCCAAGACTTGGGGGCGCATCAGCCCCAGCATTTT. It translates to CASSQDLGAHQPQHF.

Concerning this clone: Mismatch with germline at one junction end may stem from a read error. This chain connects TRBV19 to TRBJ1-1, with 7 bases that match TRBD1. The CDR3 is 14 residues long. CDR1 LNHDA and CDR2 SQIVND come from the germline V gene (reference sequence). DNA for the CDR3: TGTGCCAGTAGTCTAGACAGGGTGAACACTGAAGCTTTCTTT. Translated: CASSLDRVNTEAFF.

The CDR3: CASSLGIAPTYEQYF. CDR3 DNA: TGTGCCAGCAGCTTAGGAATAGCGCCTACCTACGAGCAGTACTTC. The rearrangement uses TRBV11-2 and TRBJ2-7, with a possible D match to TRBD2 (5 bases). The CDR3 has 15 amino acids. Per the germline V gene, CDR1 is SGHAT and CDR2 is FQNNGV. V was cut by 1 base and J by 2 bases, with 12 bases left in between.

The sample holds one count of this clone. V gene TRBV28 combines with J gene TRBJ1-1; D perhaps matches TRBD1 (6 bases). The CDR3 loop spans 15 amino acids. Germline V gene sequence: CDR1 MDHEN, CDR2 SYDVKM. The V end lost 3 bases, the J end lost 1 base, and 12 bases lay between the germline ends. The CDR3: CASSFSGTRNTEAFF. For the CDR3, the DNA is TGTGCCAGCAGTTTTTCAGGGACACGGAACACTGAAGCTTTCTTT.

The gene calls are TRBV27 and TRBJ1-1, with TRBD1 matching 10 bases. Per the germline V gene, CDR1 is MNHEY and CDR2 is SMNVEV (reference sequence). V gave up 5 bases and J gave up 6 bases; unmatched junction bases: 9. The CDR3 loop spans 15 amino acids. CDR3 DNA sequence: TGTGCCAGCAGTGCGCAGAGGACAGGGGGGGCTGAAGCTTTCTTT. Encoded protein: CASSAQRTGGAEAFF.

CDR3 region: CASNLGGRNEQFF. The CDR3, as DNA: TGTGCCAGCAACTTAGGGGGAAGGAATGAGCAGTTCTTC. The V call is TRBV28, the J call TRBJ2-1; perhaps TRBD1 as D (6 bases). The CDR3 runs to 13 residues. Germline-derived CDR1 and CDR2 are MDHEN and SYDVKM. The ends were cut back, 7 bases at V and 7 bases at J, with 14 bases in the middle.

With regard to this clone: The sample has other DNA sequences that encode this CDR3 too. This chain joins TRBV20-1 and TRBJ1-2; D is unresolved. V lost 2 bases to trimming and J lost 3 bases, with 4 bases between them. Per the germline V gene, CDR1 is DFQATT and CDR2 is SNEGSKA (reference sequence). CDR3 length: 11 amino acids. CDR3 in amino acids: CSARRDYGYTF. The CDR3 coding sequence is TGCAGTGCTAGACGGGACTATGGCTACACCTTC.

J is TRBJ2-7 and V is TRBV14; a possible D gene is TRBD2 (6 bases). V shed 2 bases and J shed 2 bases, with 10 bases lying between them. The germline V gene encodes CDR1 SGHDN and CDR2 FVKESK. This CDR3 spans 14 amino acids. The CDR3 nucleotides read TGTGCCAGCAGCCAATGGGGCGGGACCTACGAGCAGTACTTC. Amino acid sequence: CASSQWGGTYEQYF.

The CDR3 reads CASTSPYNEQFF. The DNA of the CDR3 is TGTGCCAGCACCTCCCCCTACAATGAGCAGTTCTTC. The chain carries TRBV28 and TRBJ2-1; D remains unclear. Trimming left V 7 bases short and J 2 bases short, with 6 bases between. From germline, CDR1 is MDHEN and CDR2 SYDVKM. This CDR3 has 12 amino acids.

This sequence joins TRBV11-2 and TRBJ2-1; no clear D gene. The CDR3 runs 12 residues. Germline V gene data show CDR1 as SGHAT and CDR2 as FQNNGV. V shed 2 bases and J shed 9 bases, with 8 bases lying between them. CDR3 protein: CASSLFSSEQFF. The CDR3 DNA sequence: TGTGCCAGCAGCTTATTTTCGAGTGAGCAGTTCTTC.

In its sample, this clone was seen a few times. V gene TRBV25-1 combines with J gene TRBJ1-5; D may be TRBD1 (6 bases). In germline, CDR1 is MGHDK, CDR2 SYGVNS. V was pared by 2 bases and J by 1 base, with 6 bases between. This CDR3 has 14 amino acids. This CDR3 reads CASSETGSNQPQHF. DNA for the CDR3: TGTGCCAGCAGTGAAACAGGGAGCAATCAGCCCCAGCATTTT.

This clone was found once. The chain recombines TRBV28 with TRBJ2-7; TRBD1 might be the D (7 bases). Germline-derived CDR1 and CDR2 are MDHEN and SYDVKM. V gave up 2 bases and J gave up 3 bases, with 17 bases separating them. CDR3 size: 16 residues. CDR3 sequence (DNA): TGTGCCAGCAGTTTAGCGGGACAGTTGGGCCACTACGAGCAGTACTTC. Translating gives CASSLAGQLGHYEQYF.

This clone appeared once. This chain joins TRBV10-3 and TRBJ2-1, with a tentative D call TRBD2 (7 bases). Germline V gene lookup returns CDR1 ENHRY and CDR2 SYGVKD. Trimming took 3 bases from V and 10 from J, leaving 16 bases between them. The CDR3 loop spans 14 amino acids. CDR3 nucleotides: TGTGCCATCAGTGAAGTAGCACAGGGAGGGGAGCAGTTCTTC. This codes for CAISEVAQGGEQFF.

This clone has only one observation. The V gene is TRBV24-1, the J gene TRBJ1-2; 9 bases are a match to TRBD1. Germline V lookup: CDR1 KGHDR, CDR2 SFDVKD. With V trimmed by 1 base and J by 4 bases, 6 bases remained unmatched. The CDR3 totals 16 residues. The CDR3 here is CATSDFGGQGGYGYTF. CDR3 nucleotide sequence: TGTGCCACCAGTGATTTTGGGGGACAGGGCGGCTATGGCTACACCTTC.

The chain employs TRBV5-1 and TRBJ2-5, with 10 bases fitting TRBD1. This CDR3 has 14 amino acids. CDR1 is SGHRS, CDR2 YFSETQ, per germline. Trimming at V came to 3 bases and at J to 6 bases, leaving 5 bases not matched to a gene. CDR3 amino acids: CASSSTGGEKTQYF. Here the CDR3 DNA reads TGCGCCAGCAGCTCGACAGGGGGCGAGAAGACCCAGTACTTC. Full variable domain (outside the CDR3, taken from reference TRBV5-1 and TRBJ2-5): KAGVTQTPRYLIKTRGQQVTLSCSPISGHRSVSWYQQTPGQGLQFLFEYFSETQRNKGNFPGRFSGRQFSNSRSEMNVSTLELGDSALYLCASSSTGGEKTQYFGPGTRLLVL.

The CDR3 DNA sequence: TGTGCCAGTAGTGGCAAGCGGGGCTCCTACGAGCAGTACTTC. This sequence encodes CASSGKRGSYEQYF. The chain recombines TRBV19 with TRBJ2-7; 7 bases are shared with TRBD2. CDR1 and CDR2 (germline): LNHDA, SQIVND (reference sequence). The CDR3 is 14 residues long. V dropped 5 bases and J dropped 0; count of bases not matched to a gene: 4. Drawing the rest from reference TRBV19 and TRBJ2-7, the complete variable domain is DGGITQSPKYLFRKEGQNVTLSCEQNLNHDAMYWYRQDPGQGLRLIYYSQIVNDFQKGDIAEGYSVSREKKESFPLTVTSAQKNPTAFYLCASSGKRGSYEQYFGPGTRLTVT.

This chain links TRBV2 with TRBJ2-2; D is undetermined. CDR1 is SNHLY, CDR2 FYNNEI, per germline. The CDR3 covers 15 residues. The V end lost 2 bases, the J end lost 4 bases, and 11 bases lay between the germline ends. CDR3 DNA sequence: TGTGCCAGCAGTGAACTTCGAGGTGTCACCGGGGAGCTGTTTTTT. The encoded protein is CASSELRGVTGELFF. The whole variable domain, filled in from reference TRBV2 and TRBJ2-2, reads EPEVTQTPSHQVTQMGQEVILRCVPISNHLYFYWYRQILGQKVEFLVSFYNNEISEKSEIFDDQFSVERPDGSNFTLKIRSTKLEDSAMYFCASSELRGVTGELFFGEGSRLTVL.

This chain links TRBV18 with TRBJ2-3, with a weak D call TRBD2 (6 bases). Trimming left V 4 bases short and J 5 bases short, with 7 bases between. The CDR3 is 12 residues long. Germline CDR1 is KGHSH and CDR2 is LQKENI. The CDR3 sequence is CASSRGGDTQYF. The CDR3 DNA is TGTGCCAGCTCACGGGGAGGAGATACGCAGTATTTT. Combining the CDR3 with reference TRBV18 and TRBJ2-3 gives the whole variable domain NAGVMQNPRHLVRRRGQEARLRCSPMKGHSHVYWYRQLPEEGLKFMVYLQKENIIDESGMPKERFSAEFPKEGPSILRIQQVVRGDSAAYFCASSRGGDTQYFGPGTRLTVL.